These 21 T cell receptor beta chains came from one sample sequenced in a study of blood T cell repertoires in COVID-19. The assay was immunoSEQ multiplex PCR, and TCRdb's table has in-frame clones only and misses some. The table records under 250,000 clones, around nine tenths of them present only once. Sequencing was performed on peripheral blood. These receptors were taken from a man between 60 and 75 years old with COVID-19, enrolled during active disease.

This clone was seen only once. V gene TRBV5-4 combines with J gene TRBJ2-7; 7 bases are shared with TRBD2. J lost 2 bases, V lost 1 base, and 6 bases had no gene match. CDR1 SGHNT and CDR2 YYREEE come from the germline V gene (reference sequence). The CDR3 is 15 residues long. Here the CDR3 DNA reads TGTGCCAGCAGCTTGTCCCCTAGCGGAACCTACGAGCAGTACTTC. The encoded protein is CASSLSPSGTYEQYF.

This clone was seen a few times. The genes are TRBV12-5 and TRBJ2-1, with D maybe TRBD1 (8 bases). Trimming took off 4 bases at V and 8 bases at J, with 12 bases between the two ends. Germline V gives CDR1 LGHNT, CDR2 FRNRAP. The CDR3 contains 13 residues. The CDR3 nucleotides read TGTGCTAGTGGTTCACAGGGGGGGTATGAGCAGTTCTTC. Its protein is CASGSQGGYEQFF.

The CDR3 reads CAISESGTSGIGDTQYF. The DNA of the CDR3 is TGTGCCATCAGTGAGTCCGGGACTAGCGGGATTGGAGATACGCAGTATTTT. The chain carries TRBV10-3 and TRBJ2-3; 13 nucleotides align to TRBD2. CDR1 ENHRY and CDR2 SYGVKD come from the germline V gene. Trimming cost V 0 bases and J 5 bases; bases outside gene matches: 5. This CDR3 is 17 amino acids long.

This clone showed up just a few times. The chain recombines TRBV28 with TRBJ2-7; D not resolved. This CDR3 is built from 12 residues. The V gene's germline CDR1 is MDHEN and CDR2 SYDVKM. Trimming pared 6 bases from V and 2 bases from J, leaving 8 bases between. The CDR3 reads CASRQTTYEQYF. The CDR3 region has the DNA TGTGCCAGCAGACAGACCACCTACGAGCAGTACTTC.

The V call is TRBV9, the J call TRBJ2-1; a possible D gene is TRBD2 (6 bases). The germline CDR1 and CDR2 sequences are SGDLS and YYNGEE. The CDR3 extends over 17 amino acids. V gave up 0 bases and J gave up 0 bases, with 13 bases separating them. In DNA form, the CDR3 reads TGTGCCAGCAGCGTAGTGTCGTCCGGGAGCTCCTACAATGAGCAGTTCTTC. Encoded protein: CASSVVSSGSSYNEQFF.

The chain employs TRBV5-6 and TRBJ1-5; 7 nucleotides match TRBD1. Losses at the gene ends were 4 bases for V and 1 base for J; bases not matched to a gene: 5. The CDR3 spans 15 residues. CDR1 SGHDT and CDR2 YYEEEE come from the germline V gene. CDR3 amino acids: CASSRGQASNQPQHF. CDR3 sequence (DNA): TGTGCCAGCAGCCGAGGACAGGCAAGCAATCAGCCCCAGCATTTT.

This chain links TRBV7-3 with TRBJ2-1; 9 positions agree with TRBD1. Per germline, CDR1 SGHTA and CDR2 FQGTGA. There are 15 residues in the CDR3. The V segment lost 5 bases and the J segment 5 bases; nucleotides outside the gene matches: 7. DNA of the CDR3: TGTGCCAGCAGCACTAGGACAGGGGTCCACAATGAGCAGTTCTTC. This translates into CASSTRTGVHNEQFF.

The chain employs TRBV3-1 (or the pseudogene TRBV3-2) and TRBJ2-5, with TRBD1 identical over 9 bases. Germline V CDR1 and CDR2: LGHDT, YNNKEL (reference sequence). V shed 1 base and J 5 bases; nucleotides not matched to a gene: 8. The CDR3 consists of 16 residues. For the CDR3, the DNA is TGTGCCAGCAGCCAAGCTGGAGACGGGACAGGGGAGACCCAGTACTTC. It is translated as CASSQAGDGTGETQYF.

V usage is TRBV6-5 and J usage is TRBJ1-1, with 8 bases that match TRBD1. J gave up 2 bases and V 10 bases, and 6 bases lay outside the gene matches. CDR1 is MNHEY and CDR2 is SVGAGI in the germline V gene. The CDR3 totals 13 residues. The DNA of the CDR3 is TGTGCCACAGAAGACAGGGGTAACACTGAAGCTTTCTTT. This sequence encodes CATEDRGNTEAFF.

The rearrangement links TRBV5-1 to TRBJ2-7, with 10 bases that match TRBD2. V lost 0 bases to trimming and J lost 6 bases; unmatched junction nucleotides: 9. This CDR3 spans 16 amino acids. Per the germline V gene, CDR1 is SGHRS and CDR2 is YFSETQ. DNA of the CDR3: TGCGCCAGCAGCTTGGAGGCTAGCGGGAGCGTTGGCGAGCAGTACTTC. Its protein product is CASSLEASGSVGEQYF.

The rearrangement joins TRBV2 to TRBJ1-3; TRBD1 matches at 11 bases. This CDR3 has 16 residues. The V and J ends lost 6 bases and 2 bases, in that order; junction bases with no gene match: 6. Germline-derived CDR1 and CDR2 are SNHLY and FYNNEI. The CDR3 nucleotides are TGTGCCAGCAGGCCGGACAGGGGGCGCCCTGGAAACACCATATATTTT. It is translated as CASRPDRGRPGNTIYF.

The J gene is TRBJ2-7, the V gene TRBV10-3; TRBD2 matches at 8 bases. This CDR3 has 15 residues. Looked up from germline, CDR1 is ENHRY and CDR2 is SYGVKD. The ends lost 4 bases at V and 0 bases at J; junction bases unmatched: 5. The CDR3: CAISGSGTSSYEQYF. CDR3 DNA: TGTGCCATCAGTGGTTCCGGGACTAGCTCCTACGAGCAGTACTTC.

Note on this clone: Different DNA sequences within this sample yield the same CDR3. V usage is TRBV7-2 and J usage is TRBJ2-7; the D gene is possibly TRBD2 (6 bases). Germline lookup yields CDR1 SGHTA and CDR2 FQGNSA. The CDR3 consists of 12 residues. Trimming cost V 5 bases and J 4 bases, with 9 bases left between them. Here the CDR3 DNA reads TGTGCCAGCAGCGTGGGACTTTACGAGCAGTACTTC. It translates to CASSVGLYEQYF.

The chain employs TRBV6-5 and TRBJ2-7, with 12 bases that match TRBD1. V lost 4 bases, J lost 5 bases, and 6 bases stayed unmatched. This CDR3 is 15 amino acids long. Germline V CDR1 and CDR2: MNHEY, SVGAGI. The chain's CDR3 is CASSSSGTGGDEQYF. The CDR3 DNA follows: TGTGCCAGCAGTTCGTCCGGGACAGGGGGCGACGAGCAGTACTTC.

The V call is TRBV2, the J call TRBJ2-7; D uncertain. This CDR3 is 14 amino acids long. Germline V gives CDR1 SNHLY, CDR2 FYNNEI. The V end was cut by 0 bases, the J end by 2 bases, with 8 bases between. The CDR3 region is CASSEAWLAYEQYF. The CDR3 DNA follows: TGTGCCAGCAGTGAAGCGTGGCTAGCCTACGAGCAGTACTTC.

The rearrangement joins TRBV3-1 (or the pseudogene TRBV3-2) to TRBJ2-1; a weak D match, TRBD1 (6 bases). This CDR3 comprises 15 residues. V lost 0 bases, J lost 1 base, and 7 bases lay in between. Germline CDR1 and CDR2: LGHDT and YNNKEL (reference sequence). Written as DNA, the CDR3 is TGTGCCAGCAGCCAAGAGGGGGCATCCTACAATGAGCAGTTCTTC. The encoded protein is CASSQEGASYNEQFF.

The CDR3 DNA sequence: TGTGCCAGCAGTGCACAGGGATGGACTGAAGCTTTCTTT. It encodes CASSAQGWTEAFF. V is TRBV27 and J is TRBJ1-1, with a weak D call TRBD1 (6 bases). Germline V gene data show CDR1 as MNHEY and CDR2 as SMNVEV (reference sequence). CDR3 length: 13 amino acids. Trimming removed 5 bases from V and 5 bases from J, with 12 bases in between.

The chain is built from TRBV5-1 and TRBJ2-2, with 10 bases fitting TRBD2. With V trimmed by 1 base and J by 1 base, 1 base remained unmatched. CDR3 size: 16 residues. CDR1 SGHRS and CDR2 YFSETQ come from the germline V gene. CDR3 residues: CASSLTSGMNTGELFF. In DNA, the CDR3 is TGCGCCAGCAGCTTGACTAGCGGGATGAACACCGGGGAGCTGTTTTTT.

This clone was observed at least ten times. J is TRBJ2-7 and V is TRBV10-3; D is uncertain. CDR3 size: 13 residues. Between the trimmed V and J ends, which lost 3 bases and 0 bases, there was a span of 6 bases. Germline assignment: CDR1 ENHRY and CDR2 SYGVKD. CDR3 sequence (DNA): TGTGCCATCAGTGACCAGGTCTCCTACGAGCAGTACTTC. It translates to CAISDQVSYEQYF.

Only a few counts were recorded for this clone. Other DNA sequences in the same sample also yield this CDR3. In DNA form, the CDR3 reads TGTGCCAGCTCCCCTAGCGGCTCCTACGAGCAGTACTTC. This sequence encodes CASSPSGSYEQYF. The rearrangement joins TRBV18 to TRBJ2-7; 7 bases are a match to TRBD2. Germline loops: CDR1 KGHSH, CDR2 LQKENI. CDR3 length: 13 residues. The trim removed 6 bases at V and 0 bases at J, leaving 2 bases unmatched.

The V call is TRBV30, the J call TRBJ1-5; 11 nucleotides line up with TRBD1. CDR1 is GTSNPN and CDR2 is SVGIG in the germline V gene (reference sequence). This CDR3 contains 13 residues. The J segment lost 6 bases and the V segment lost 5 bases, leaving 3 bases of the junction unmatched. The CDR3 spells CAWRTGGGQPQHF. The DNA for the CDR3 is TGTGCCTGGCGGACAGGGGGCGGTCAGCCCCAGCATTTT.